This is a list of T cell receptor beta chains from one sample in a study of blood T cell repertoires in COVID-19. Sequencing was performed with immunoSEQ multiplex PCR; in TCRdb, only in-frame clones are kept and a portion is missing. The profile shows 150,000 or so clones, about 85% of them singletons. The sequencing input was peripheral blood. The source is a man aged 55 to 69 with COVID-19, enrolled during active disease. Both conserved end residues are part of each CDR3. Each record gives: V gene, clone size, J gene, D gene, CDR3 protein, CDR3 DNA. A D gene is named only where the DNA matches it firmly. Some rows have no size entry. The others give once, few or many, or a class for an expanded clone.

v_gene: TRBV19; abundance: NA; j_gene: TRBJ2-1; d_gene: NA; CDR3aa: CASSPGLSYNEQFF; CDR3nt: TGTGCCAGTAGCCCCGGTCTTTCCTACAATGAGCAGTTCTTC
v_gene: TRBV19; abundance: NA; j_gene: TRBJ1-1; d_gene: NA; CDR3aa: CASSIPRGNTEAFF; CDR3nt: TGTGCCAGTAGTATACCCCGCGGAAACACTGAAGCTTTCTTT
v_gene: TRBV6-5; abundance: NA; j_gene: TRBJ1-2; d_gene: NA; CDR3aa: CASSAGLNYGYTF; CDR3nt: TGTGCCAGCAGCGCCGGACTTAACTATGGCTACACCTTC
v_gene: TRBV1; abundance: NA; j_gene: TRBJ1-2; d_gene: NA; CDR3aa: CTSSQDPRDREGAGYTF; CDR3nt: TGCACCAGCAGCCAAGATCCCCGGGACAGGGAAGGGGCCGGCTACACCTTC
v_gene: TRBV5-8; abundance: NA; j_gene: TRBJ2-7; d_gene: NA; CDR3aa: CAGSLVIDYEQYF; CDR3nt: TGTGCCGGAAGCCTAGTGATCGATTACGAGCAGTACTTC
v_gene: TRBV28; abundance: NA; j_gene: TRBJ1-6; d_gene: TRBD1; CDR3aa: CASNPSQGANSPLHF; CDR3nt: TGTGCCAGCAATCCTAGTCAGGGGGCTAATTCACCCCTCCACTTT
v_gene: TRBV6-5; abundance: NA; j_gene: TRBJ1-2; d_gene: TRBD1; CDR3aa: CASRNDRGRLYGYTF; CDR3nt: TGTGCCAGCAGAAATGACAGGGGGCGCCTCTATGGCTACACCTTC
v_gene: TRBV5-1; abundance: NA; j_gene: TRBJ1-1; d_gene: TRBD1; CDR3aa: CATHNRGDTEAFF; CDR3nt: TGCGCCACCCATAACAGGGGGGACACTGAAGCTTTCTTT
v_gene: TRBV6-5; abundance: once; j_gene: TRBJ2-2; d_gene: TRBD1; CDR3aa: CASTYSRTGNTGELFF; CDR3nt: TGTGCCAGCACCTACTCCCGGACAGGGAACACCGGGGAGCTGTTTTTT
v_gene: TRBV6-5; abundance: NA; j_gene: TRBJ1-1; d_gene: TRBD1; CDR3aa: CASSLGQDRTEAFF; CDR3nt: TGTGCCAGCAGTCTCGGACAGGATAGAACTGAAGCTTTCTTT
v_gene: TRBV2; abundance: NA; j_gene: TRBJ2-1; d_gene: TRBD2; CDR3aa: CASSDELALNGEFF; CDR3nt: TGTGCCAGCAGTGATGAACTAGCGCTCAACGGGGAGTTCTTC
v_gene: TRBV12-3/TRBV12-4; abundance: NA; j_gene: TRBJ1-2; d_gene: NA; CDR3aa: CASGREHYGYTF; CDR3nt: TGTGCCAGTGGGAGGGAGCATTATGGCTACACCTTC
v_gene: TRBV6-2/TRBV6-3; abundance: once; j_gene: TRBJ1-5; d_gene: NA; CDR3aa: CASSYIPDSSNQPQHF; CDR3nt: TGTGCCAGCAGTTACATACCGGACAGTAGCAATCAGCCCCAGCATTTT
v_gene: TRBV6-6; abundance: NA; j_gene: TRBJ2-1; d_gene: TRBD1; CDR3aa: CASSRLQGTSYNEQFF; CDR3nt: TGTGCCAGCAGTCGACTACAGGGGACGTCATACAATGAGCAGTTCTTC
v_gene: TRBV9; abundance: NA; j_gene: TRBJ2-1; d_gene: NA; CDR3aa: CASSVTAGSSVPSYNEQFF; CDR3nt: TGTGCCAGCAGCGTAACGGCGGGAAGTAGCGTGCCCAGTTACAATGAGCAGTTCTTC
v_gene: TRBV5-6; abundance: NA; j_gene: TRBJ2-5; d_gene: TRBD1; CDR3aa: CASSLGQGARNIETQYF; CDR3nt: TGTGCCAGCAGCTTAGGGCAGGGGGCGCGGAACATCGAGACCCAGTACTTC
v_gene: TRBV18; abundance: NA; j_gene: TRBJ1-6; d_gene: NA; CDR3aa: CASSSDFEGSPLHF; CDR3nt: TGTGCCAGCTCCTCGGACTTTGAGGGTTCACCCCTCCACTTT
v_gene: TRBV16; abundance: NA; j_gene: TRBJ1-6; d_gene: NA; CDR3aa: CASSQMTAGSYNSPLHF; CDR3nt: TGTGCCAGCAGCCAAATGACAGCGGGCTCCTATAATTCACCCCTCCACTTT
v_gene: TRBV7-3; abundance: NA; j_gene: TRBJ2-1; d_gene: NA; CDR3aa: CASSPSSREQFF; CDR3nt: TGTGCCAGCAGCCCTAGTAGTCGTGAGCAGTTCTTC
v_gene: TRBV7-2; abundance: once; j_gene: TRBJ2-5; d_gene: NA; CDR3aa: CASSLTGIPQETQYF; CDR3nt: TGTGCCAGCAGCTTAACAGGGATTCCCCAAGAGACCCAGTACTTC
v_gene: TRBV18; abundance: NA; j_gene: TRBJ1-2; d_gene: NA; CDR3aa: CASSPQTEVYGYTF; CDR3nt: TGTGCCAGCTCACCTCAAACGGAGGTCTATGGCTACACCTTC
v_gene: TRBV19; abundance: NA; j_gene: TRBJ1-5; d_gene: NA; CDR3aa: CASSIWAGGNQPQHF; CDR3nt: TGTGCCAGTAGTATTTGGGCGGGAGGCAATCAGCCCCAGCATTTT
v_gene: TRBV30; abundance: NA; j_gene: TRBJ2-5; d_gene: TRBD2; CDR3aa: CAWSVIAGPEGTQYF; CDR3nt: TGTGCCTGGAGTGTGATAGCGGGCCCAGAAGGGACCCAGTACTTC
v_gene: TRBV7-9; abundance: NA; j_gene: TRBJ2-2; d_gene: NA; CDR3aa: CASSFRTDTGELFF; CDR3nt: TGTGCCAGCAGCTTTAGGACAGACACCGGGGAGCTGTTTTTT
v_gene: TRBV28; abundance: NA; j_gene: TRBJ1-3; d_gene: NA; CDR3aa: CASSVARGGNTIYF; CDR3nt: TGTGCCAGCAGCGTGGCCAGGGGAGGAAACACCATATATTTT
v_gene: TRBV18; abundance: NA; j_gene: TRBJ1-1; d_gene: TRBD1; CDR3aa: CASSQTGQGAATEAFF; CDR3nt: TGTGCCAGCTCCCAAACGGGACAGGGGGCCGCCACTGAAGCTTTCTTT
v_gene: TRBV9; abundance: once; j_gene: TRBJ1-2; d_gene: NA; CDR3aa: CASSGASGSSFYGYTF; CDR3nt: TGTGCCAGCAGCGGGGCCAGCGGTTCTTCCTTCTATGGCTACACCTTC
v_gene: TRBV12-3/TRBV12-4; abundance: NA; j_gene: TRBJ1-2; d_gene: NA; CDR3aa: CASSLGGNYGYTF; CDR3nt: TGTGCCAGCAGTTTGGGAGGGAACTATGGCTACACCTTC
v_gene: TRBV19; abundance: few; j_gene: TRBJ2-1; d_gene: NA; CDR3aa: CASSISRESSYNEQFF; CDR3nt: TGTGCCAGTAGTATTTCACGGGAGAGCTCCTACAATGAGCAGTTCTTC
v_gene: TRBV7-3; abundance: few; j_gene: TRBJ2-3; d_gene: TRBD1; CDR3aa: CASSPGQATDTQYF; CDR3nt: TGTGCCAGCAGCCCGGGACAGGCAACAGATACGCAGTATTTT
v_gene: TRBV7-2; abundance: NA; j_gene: TRBJ2-3; d_gene: TRBD2; CDR3aa: CASSLTGLAGVLDTQYF; CDR3nt: TGTGCCAGCAGCTTAACGGGGTTAGCGGGAGTTTTAGATACGCAGTATTTT
v_gene: TRBV10-3; abundance: NA; j_gene: TRBJ1-5; d_gene: NA; CDR3aa: CAIGGQINQPQHF; CDR3nt: TGTGCCATCGGGGGACAAATCAATCAGCCCCAGCATTTT
v_gene: TRBV6-5; abundance: NA; j_gene: TRBJ1-1; d_gene: NA; CDR3aa: CASSWSTRGNTEAFF; CDR3nt: TGTGCCAGCAGTTGGAGTACAAGGGGGAACACTGAAGCTTTCTTT
v_gene: TRBV30; abundance: NA; j_gene: TRBJ1-2; d_gene: NA; CDR3aa: CAWRAGAVWGYTF; CDR3nt: TGTGCCTGGAGGGCAGGGGCCGTGTGGGGCTACACCTTC
v_gene: TRBV4-3; abundance: once; j_gene: TRBJ1-6; d_gene: NA; CDR3aa: CPSSRLRGTPNSPLHF; CDR3nt: TGCCCCAGCAGCCGACTCCGTGGGACACCTAATTCACCCCTCCACTTT
v_gene: TRBV29-1; abundance: NA; j_gene: TRBJ2-1; d_gene: NA; CDR3aa: CSVDRGNEQFF; CDR3nt: TGCAGCGTTGATCGGGGGAATGAGCAGTTCTTC
v_gene: TRBV6-6; abundance: few; j_gene: TRBJ1-1; d_gene: NA; CDR3aa: CASSYSSTEAFF; CDR3nt: TGTGCCAGCAGTTACTCGAGCACTGAAGCTTTCTTT
v_gene: TRBV29-1; abundance: NA; j_gene: TRBJ2-5; d_gene: NA; CDR3aa: CSVDGRSETQYF; CDR3nt: TGCAGCGTTGATGGCAGGTCGGAGACCCAGTACTTC
v_gene: TRBV2; abundance: NA; j_gene: TRBJ1-2; d_gene: NA; CDR3aa: CASILEMYGYTF; CDR3nt: TGTGCCAGCATTCTAGAAATGTATGGCTACACCTTC
v_gene: TRBV13; abundance: NA; j_gene: TRBJ2-3; d_gene: TRBD2; CDR3aa: CASSIRSGRPADTQYF; CDR3nt: TGTGCCAGCAGCATAAGAAGCGGGAGGCCCGCAGATACGCAGTATTTT
v_gene: TRBV2; abundance: NA; j_gene: TRBJ1-1; d_gene: NA; CDR3aa: CASSAEGPLTEAFF; CDR3nt: TGTGCCAGCAGTGCTGAGGGCCCCCTCACTGAAGCTTTCTTT
v_gene: TRBV11-3; abundance: NA; j_gene: TRBJ1-1; d_gene: NA; CDR3aa: CASSGANTNTEAFF; CDR3nt: TGTGCCAGCAGCGGGGCCAACACGAACACTGAAGCTTTCTTT
v_gene: TRBV7-8; abundance: once; j_gene: TRBJ2-7; d_gene: NA; CDR3aa: CASSLSVSYEQYF; CDR3nt: TGTGCCAGCAGCTTATCTGTCTCCTACGAGCAGTACTTC
v_gene: TRBV30; abundance: NA; j_gene: TRBJ1-5; d_gene: TRBD1; CDR3aa: CAWGRGQGGQPQHF; CDR3nt: TGTGCCTGGGGACGGGGACAGGGAGGTCAGCCCCAGCATTTT
v_gene: TRBV11-3; abundance: NA; j_gene: TRBJ1-1; d_gene: TRBD1; CDR3aa: CASSSRGFVPGTEAFF; CDR3nt: TGTGCCAGCAGCAGCAGGGGGTTTGTTCCTGGCACTGAAGCTTTCTTT
v_gene: TRBV24-1; abundance: NA; j_gene: TRBJ2-1; d_gene: NA; CDR3aa: CATSDPLFGGRYNEQFF; CDR3nt: TGTGCCACCAGTGATCCATTGTTTGGGGGGAGGTACAATGAGCAGTTCTTC
v_gene: TRBV2; abundance: few; j_gene: TRBJ1-2; d_gene: NA; CDR3aa: CATSPFNYGYTF; CDR3nt: TGTGCCACCTCCCCCTTTAACTATGGCTACACCTTC
v_gene: TRBV29-1; abundance: NA; j_gene: TRBJ1-1; d_gene: TRBD1; CDR3aa: CSVVDRVGTEAFF; CDR3nt: TGCAGCGTTGTTGACAGGGTAGGCACTGAAGCTTTCTTT
v_gene: TRBV19; abundance: NA; j_gene: TRBJ1-6; d_gene: NA; CDR3aa: CASRDTGNISPLHF; CDR3nt: TGTGCCAGTAGGGATACAGGGAACATTTCACCCCTCCACTTT